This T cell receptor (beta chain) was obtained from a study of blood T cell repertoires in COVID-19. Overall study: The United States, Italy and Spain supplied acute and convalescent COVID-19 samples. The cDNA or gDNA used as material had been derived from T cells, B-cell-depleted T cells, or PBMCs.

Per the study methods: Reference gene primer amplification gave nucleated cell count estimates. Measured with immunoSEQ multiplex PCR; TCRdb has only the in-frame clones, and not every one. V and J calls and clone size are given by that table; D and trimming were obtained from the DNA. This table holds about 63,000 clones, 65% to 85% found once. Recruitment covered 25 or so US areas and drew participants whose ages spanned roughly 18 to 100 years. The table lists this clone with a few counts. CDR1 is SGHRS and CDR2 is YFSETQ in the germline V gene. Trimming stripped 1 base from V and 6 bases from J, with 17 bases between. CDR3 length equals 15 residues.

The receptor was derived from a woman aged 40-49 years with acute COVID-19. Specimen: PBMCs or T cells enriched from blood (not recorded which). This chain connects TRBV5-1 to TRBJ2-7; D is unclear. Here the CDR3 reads CASSLLFAENSEQYF. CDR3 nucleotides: TGCGCCAGCAGCTTGCTCTTCGCCGAAAACTCCGAGCAGTACTTC.